This TCR beta chain was identified in a study of identical twins. Study results and caveats: Conclusions rested on cross-sectional statistics rather than following the same donors. Out-of-frame alpha sequences common to twins exhibited an excess of low generation probability.

This clonotype was counted many times. The antigen is undetermined. TCRdb fed the 5' RACE reads into MiXCR, producing one record per CDR3 protein. The table has approximately 410,000 distinct CDR3 sequences, around 18% seen once. All donors comprised healthy Caucasians. Trimming stripped 4 bases from V and 6 bases from J, with 8 bases between. The CDR3 has 12 residues. The germline gives CDR1 LNHNV, CDR2 YYDKDF (reference sequence). This clonotype was sampled from a man in his fifties in good health. The chain joins TRBV15 to TRBJ2-3, with D hard to call. What was sequenced was naive T cells sorted from blood. The chain's CDR3 is CATSIESDTQYF. The CDR3 coding sequence is TGTGCCACCAGCATAGAGTCGGATACGCAGTATTTT.